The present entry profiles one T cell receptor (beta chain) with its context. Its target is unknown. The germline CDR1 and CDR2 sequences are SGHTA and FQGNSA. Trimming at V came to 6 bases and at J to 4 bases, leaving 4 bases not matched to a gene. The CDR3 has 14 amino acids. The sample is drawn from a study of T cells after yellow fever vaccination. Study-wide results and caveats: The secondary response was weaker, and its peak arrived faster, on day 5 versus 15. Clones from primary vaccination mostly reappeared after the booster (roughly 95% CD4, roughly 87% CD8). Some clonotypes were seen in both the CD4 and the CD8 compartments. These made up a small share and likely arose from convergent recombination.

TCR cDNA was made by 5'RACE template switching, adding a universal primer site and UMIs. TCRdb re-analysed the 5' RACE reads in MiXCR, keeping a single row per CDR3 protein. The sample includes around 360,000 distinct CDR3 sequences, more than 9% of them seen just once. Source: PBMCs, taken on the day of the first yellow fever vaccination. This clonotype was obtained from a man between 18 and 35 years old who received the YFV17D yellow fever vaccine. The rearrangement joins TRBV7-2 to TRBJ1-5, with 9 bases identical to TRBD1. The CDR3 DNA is TGTGCCAGCAGAAGGGACAGGGCTAATCAGCCCCAGCATTTT. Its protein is CASRRDRANQPQHF.